These T cell receptor beta chains were read from a single sample in a study of response to subunit inactivated influenza vaccine. Via MiXCR, TCRdb re-called the RT-PCR reads, giving one row per CDR3 protein. The repertoire has 450,000 to 500,000 distinct CDR3 sequences, approximately 11% of them found once; the top ten carry around 12%. Source: PBMCs from blood, taken roughly 47 days after vaccination. The source is a man aged 50 to 59 who received an inactivated influenza vaccine. Each CDR3 is given with its conserved first and last residue. A D gene is named only where the DNA matches it firmly. A row's size may be missing; if present it is once, few, many or a size class.

J gene,V gene,D gene,clone size,CDR3 protein,CDR3 DNA
TRBJ1-4,TRBV4-3,TRBD1,many,CASSHQTGQATNEKLFF,TGCGCCAGCAGCCATCAAACGGGACAGGCGACGAATGAAAAACTGTTTTTT
TRBJ2-5,TRBV13,TRBD2,few,CASSARLAEAQETQYF,TGTGCCAGCAGCGCCCGACTAGCGGAGGCCCAAGAGACCCAGTACTTC
TRBJ2-7,TRBV2,TRBD1,-,CASKDRGYEQYF,TGTGCCAGCAAGGACAGGGGGTACGAGCAGTACTTC
TRBJ2-4,TRBV18,-,few,CASAPPQGSKNIQYF,TGTGCCAGCGCCCCCCCGCAGGGAAGCAAAAACATTCAGTACTTC
TRBJ1-2,TRBV3-1,-,few,CASSDSGIGLKGYTF,TGTGCCAGCAGCGACTCAGGGATTGGACTTAAAGGCTACACCTTC
TRBJ2-1,TRBV12-3/TRBV12-4,-,-,CASNTFLRGGDEQFF,TGTGCCAGCAACACCTTTTTAAGGGGCGGGGATGAGCAGTTCTTC
TRBJ2-1,TRBV7-9,-,few,CASSLALGQGENEQFF,TGTGCCAGCAGCTTAGCGCTCGGACAAGGAGAGAATGAGCAGTTCTTC
TRBJ2-2,TRBV9,TRBD1,few,CASSAGTENTGELFF,TGTGCCAGCAGCGCAGGGACAGAGAACACCGGGGAGCTGTTTTTT
TRBJ1-2,TRBV12-3/TRBV12-4,TRBD1,-,CASSPQTGSYGYTF,TGTGCCAGCAGCCCCCAGACAGGGAGCTATGGCTACACCTTC
TRBJ1-5,TRBV20-1,-,many,CSASSTGTRHLPQHF,TGCAGTGCTTCTTCGACCGGGACACGGCATCTGCCCCAGCATTTT
TRBJ2-1,TRBV15,TRBD1,few,CATSKGQGAYNEQFF,TGTGCCACCAGCAAAGGACAGGGGGCCTACAATGAGCAGTTCTTC
TRBJ2-1,TRBV20-1,TRBD1,-,CSARGRTGLSNEQFF,TGCAGTGCTAGAGGGCGGACAGGGCTTTCGAATGAGCAGTTCTTC
TRBJ2-1,TRBV20-1,TRBD2,-,CSARDPSGRAGSYNEQFF,TGCAGTGCTAGAGATCCTAGCGGGAGGGCCGGTTCCTACAATGAGCAGTTCTTC
TRBJ1-5,TRBV12-3/TRBV12-4,-,-,CANSLPGASSNQPQHF,TGTGCCAACAGTCTCCCCGGGGCCAGTAGCAATCAGCCCCAGCATTTT